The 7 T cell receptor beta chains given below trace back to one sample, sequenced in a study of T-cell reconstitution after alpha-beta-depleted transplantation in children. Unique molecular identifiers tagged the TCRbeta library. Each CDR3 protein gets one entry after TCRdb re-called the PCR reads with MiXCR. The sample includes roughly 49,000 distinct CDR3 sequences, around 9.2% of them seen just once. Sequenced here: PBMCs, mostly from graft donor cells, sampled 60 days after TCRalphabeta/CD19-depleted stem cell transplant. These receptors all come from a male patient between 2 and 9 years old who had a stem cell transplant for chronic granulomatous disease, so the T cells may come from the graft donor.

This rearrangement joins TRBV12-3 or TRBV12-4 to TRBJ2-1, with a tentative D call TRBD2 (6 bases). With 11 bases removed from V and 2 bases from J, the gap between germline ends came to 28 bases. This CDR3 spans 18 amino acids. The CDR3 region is CAFSPSGVAGVAYNEQFF. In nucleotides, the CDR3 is TGTGCCTTCAGTCCTTCGGGAGTGGCGGGCGTGGCCTACAATGAGCAGTTCTTC.

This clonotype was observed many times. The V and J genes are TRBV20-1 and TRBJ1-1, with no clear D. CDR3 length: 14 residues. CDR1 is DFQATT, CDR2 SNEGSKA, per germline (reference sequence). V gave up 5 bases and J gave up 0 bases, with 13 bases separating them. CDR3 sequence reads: CSAVTTRMNTEAFF. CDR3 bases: TGCAGTGCTGTAACAACCAGGATGAACACTGAAGCTTTCTTT.

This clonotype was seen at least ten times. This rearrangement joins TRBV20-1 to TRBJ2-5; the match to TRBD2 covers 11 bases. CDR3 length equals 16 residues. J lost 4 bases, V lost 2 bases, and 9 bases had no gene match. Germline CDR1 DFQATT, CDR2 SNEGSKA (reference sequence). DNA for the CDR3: TGCAGTGCTAGAAGCCTACTAGCGGGAGTGGCAGAGACCCAGTACTTC. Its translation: CSARSLLAGVAETQYF.

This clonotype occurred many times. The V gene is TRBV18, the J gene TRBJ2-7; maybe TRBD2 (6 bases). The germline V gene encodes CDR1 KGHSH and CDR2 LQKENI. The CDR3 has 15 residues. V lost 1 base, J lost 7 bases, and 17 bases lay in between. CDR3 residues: CASSPRTTNLYEQYF. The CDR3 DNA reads TGTGCCAGCTCACCACGGACTACCAACCTCTATGAGCAGTACTTC.

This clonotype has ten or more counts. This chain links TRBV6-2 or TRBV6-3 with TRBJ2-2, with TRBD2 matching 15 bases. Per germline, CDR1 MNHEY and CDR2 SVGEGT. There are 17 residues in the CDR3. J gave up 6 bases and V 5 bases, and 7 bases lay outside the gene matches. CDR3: CASSPPGLAGGSGELFF. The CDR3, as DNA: TGTGCCAGCAGTCCGCCGGGACTAGCGGGAGGTTCCGGGGAGCTGTTTTTT.

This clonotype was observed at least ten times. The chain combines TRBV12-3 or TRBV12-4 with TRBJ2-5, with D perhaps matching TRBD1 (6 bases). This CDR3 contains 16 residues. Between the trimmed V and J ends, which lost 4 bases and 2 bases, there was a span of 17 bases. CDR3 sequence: CASSSARRGGQETQYF. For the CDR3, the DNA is TGTGCCAGCAGTTCAGCAAGGAGAGGGGGACAAGAGACCCAGTACTTC.

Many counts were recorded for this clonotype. The CDR3 is CATSRGAGDPNYTF. Here the CDR3 DNA reads TGTGCCACCAGCAGAGGTGCAGGGGACCCTAACTACACCTTC. The gene calls are TRBV15 and TRBJ1-2; weak D call: TRBD1 (6 bases). CDR1 is LNHNV, CDR2 YYDKDF, per germline (reference sequence). V was trimmed by 1 base and J by 10 bases, leaving 16 bases between them. This CDR3 comprises 14 residues.